Following are 16 T cell receptor beta chains from one sample sequenced in a study of cytomegalovirus exposure and HLA in healthy donors. The study ran its PCR with 60 Vbeta and 13 Jbeta primers. Libraries were prepared by immunoSEQ multiplex PCR; TCRdb keeps only in-frame clonotypes and omits some of them. The sample holds approximately 160,000 clones, 77% seen once. Sequencing was carried out using PBMCs. These receptor sequences come from a young woman in good health and CMV-seropositive.

The CDR3 region has the DNA TGTGCCAGCAGCCAAGGATTCGGGGGGCCTGAGACCCAGTACTTC. Protein product: CASSQGFGGPETQYF. This chain links TRBV14 with TRBJ2-5; D may be TRBD2 (7 bases). The germline CDR1 and CDR2 sequences are SGHDN and FVKESK. Trimming stripped 1 base from V and 5 bases from J, with 14 bases between. The CDR3 is 15 amino acids.

The chain has TRBV25-1 and TRBJ2-1, with 9 nucleotides matching TRBD1. This CDR3 is built from 16 residues. Germline assignment: CDR1 MGHDK and CDR2 SYGVNS. J was trimmed by 2 bases and V by 3 bases; bases with no gene match: 5. CDR3 loop: CASSDWTGEAYNEQFF. DNA for the CDR3: TGTGCCAGCAGTGACTGGACAGGGGAAGCCTACAATGAGCAGTTCTTC.

The J gene is TRBJ1-2, the V gene TRBV29-1; a possible D gene is TRBD1 (5 bases). The V end lost 7 bases, the J end lost 0 bases, and 12 bases lay between the germline ends. CDR3 length: 13 residues. CDR1 is SQVTM, CDR2 ANQGSEA, per germline. CDR3 sequence: CSAARVANYGYTF. CDR3 nucleotides: TGCAGCGCTGCCAGGGTGGCTAACTATGGCTACACCTTC.

V usage is TRBV9 and J usage is TRBJ2-7; no definite D call. The CDR3 length is 14 residues. The V gene lost 3 bases and the J gene lost 2 bases, with 12 bases spanning the gap. Looked up from germline, CDR1 is SGDLS and CDR2 is YYNGEE. The CDR3 DNA follows: TGTGCCAGCAGCGCAGACACGTTTACCTACGAGCAGTACTTC. It translates to CASSADTFTYEQYF.

This clone has more than one count but fewer than ten. This chain uses TRBV5-1 with TRBJ2-3; 7 nucleotides line up with TRBD1. The CDR3 sequence is 16 residues long. Trimming removed 0 bases from V and 2 bases from J; junction bases left unmatched: 6. CDR1 is SGHRS and CDR2 is YFSETQ in the germline V gene. CDR3 DNA: TGCGCCAGCAGCTTGGAGGGGACAGTCCACACAGATACGCAGTATTTT. The encoded protein is CASSLEGTVHTDTQYF. Together with reference TRBV5-1 and TRBJ2-3, the CDR3 gives the full variable domain: KAGVTQTPRYLIKTRGQQVTLSCSPISGHRSVSWYQQTPGQGLQFLFEYFSETQRNKGNFPGRFSGRQFSNSRSEMNVSTLELGDSALYLCASSLEGTVHTDTQYFGPGTRLTVL.

About this clone: An end of the junction does not agree with germline; a read error may underlie this. This chain links TRBV6-6 with TRBJ2-1; TRBD2 is a possible D gene (6 bases). In germline, CDR1 is MNHNY, CDR2 SVGAGI (reference sequence). This CDR3 comprises 15 residues. Written as DNA, the CDR3 is TGTGCCAGCAGCCGGGGACGGGACTCCCACAATGAGCAGTTCTTC. Translated: CASSRGRDSHNEQFF.

The chain recombines TRBV11-1 with TRBJ2-7; TRBD1 matches 7 bases. Unmatched junction bases numbered 8, after V lost 3 bases and J lost 3 bases. Germline V gives CDR1 SGHAT, CDR2 FQDESV (reference sequence). The CDR3 sequence is 15 residues long. The CDR3 nucleotides read TGTGCCAGCAGCTTTGTTGGGACAGATCTCTACGAGCAGTACTTC. Residues: CASSFVGTDLYEQYF.

Only a few counts were recorded for this clone. The chain links TRBV6-1 to TRBJ2-7, with 10 bases matching TRBD1. J gave up 3 bases and V 7 bases, and 3 bases lay outside the gene matches. Per the germline V gene, CDR1 is MNHNS and CDR2 is SASEGT. This CDR3 is 13 amino acids long. The CDR3 region has the DNA TGTGCCAGCACCCGGACAGGGGGCTACGAGCAGTACTTC. Its translation: CASTRTGGYEQYF.

The table lists this clone with a count of one. J is TRBJ2-2 and V is TRBV19; TRBD2 matches at 12 bases. The germline V gene encodes CDR1 LNHDA and CDR2 SQIVND (reference sequence). The CDR3 runs to 16 residues. Trimming took 3 bases from V and 4 from J; bases not matched to a gene: 3. The CDR3 loop is CASSIGLAGLTGELFF. The CDR3 nucleotides are TGTGCCAGTAGTATTGGACTAGCGGGGCTCACCGGGGAGCTGTTTTTT.

The chain couples TRBV7-2 to TRBJ2-4; 7 bases agree with TRBD1. The J segment lost 15 bases and the V segment lost 2 bases, leaving 4 bases of the junction unmatched. Germline values: CDR1 SGHTA, CDR2 FQGNSA. The CDR3 has 11 amino acids. The CDR3 sequence is CASSLTGVPYF. CDR3 nucleotides: TGTGCCAGCAGCTTAACAGGGGTTCCGTACTTC.

J is TRBJ1-1 and V is TRBV5-6, with D hard to call. Deletions cut 3 bases from V and 3 bases from J, with 6 bases between. Germline V CDR1 and CDR2: SGHDT, YYEEEE. The CDR3 is made up of 12 amino acids. In DNA, the CDR3 is TGTGCCAGCAGCTCCCTAGACACTGAAGCTTTCTTT. Amino acids: CASSSLDTEAFF.

The chain uses TRBV13 and TRBJ1-3; D possibly corresponds to TRBD1 (6 bases). This CDR3 region has 15 residues. V was trimmed by 6 bases and J by 0 bases, leaving 12 bases between them. The germline gives CDR1 PRHDT, CDR2 FYEKMQ (reference sequence). The CDR3 spells CASSRGAHSGNTIYF. In DNA, the CDR3 is TGTGCCAGCAGTCGGGGGGCTCACTCTGGAAACACCATATATTTT.

The V gene is TRBV5-1, the J gene TRBJ2-2; TRBD1 might be the D (5 bases). This CDR3 spans 17 amino acids. V lost 0 bases and J lost 1, with 13 bases in between. Germline V CDR1 and CDR2: SGHRS, YFSETQ. The CDR3 is CASSLGWGQGNTGELFF. CDR3 coding DNA: TGCGCCAGCAGCTTGGGTTGGGGCCAGGGGAACACCGGGGAGCTGTTTTTT. The complete variable domain, with remaining parts taken from reference TRBV5-1 and TRBJ2-2, reads KAGVTQTPRYLIKTRGQQVTLSCSPISGHRSVSWYQQTPGQGLQFLFEYFSETQRNKGNFPGRFSGRQFSNSRSEMNVSTLELGDSALYLCASSLGWGQGNTGELFFGEGSRLTVL.

This clone was observed a handful of times. The chain couples TRBV28 to TRBJ1-2; tentative D call: TRBD1 (5 bases). Trimming cost V 6 bases and J 4 bases, with 18 bases left between them. Germline CDR1 and CDR2: MDHEN and SYDVKM. This CDR3 spans 15 amino acids. The CDR3 loop is CASSAGLSFPYGYTF. In DNA, the CDR3 is TGTGCCAGCAGCGCAGGGTTAAGTTTCCCCTATGGCTACACCTTC.

The CDR3 protein is CASSLGQLYGYTF. CDR3 nucleotide sequence: TGTGCCAGCAGCCTCGGACAGCTCTATGGCTACACCTTC. The chain joins TRBV6-5 to TRBJ1-2; D is perhaps TRBD1 (6 bases). The germline gives CDR1 MNHEY, CDR2 SVGAGI. The CDR3 has 13 amino acids. Trimming cost V 6 bases and J 4 bases, with 12 bases left between them.

The rearrangement joins TRBV30 to TRBJ1-4; 9 bases line up with TRBD1. CDR1 GTSNPN and CDR2 SVGIG come from the germline V gene (reference sequence). Trimming cost V 4 bases and J 8 bases; bases outside gene matches: 5. This CDR3 is built from 13 residues. The CDR3 protein is CAWTGTGYEKLFF. The CDR3 nucleotides are TGTGCCTGGACAGGGACAGGGTACGAAAAACTGTTTTTT.